This is a list of T cell receptor beta chains from one sample in a study of blood T cells in healthy people across ages. TCRdb re-called the 5' RACE reads with MiXCR, one entry per CDR3 protein. The data hold about 1.7 million distinct CDR3 sequences, with 28% observed a single time. The sample comprised blood. Every receptor here comes from a woman aged 25 to 39 in good health. Both conserved end residues are part of each CDR3. The order of the fields is D gene, J gene, clone size, V gene, CDR3 protein, CDR3 DNA. The D gene is left open where the match is weak. Not all rows give a size; the values are once, few, many and, for expanded clones, a class.

d_call: TRBD2
j_call: TRBJ2-1
clone_size: many
v_call: TRBV7-9
cdr3_aa: CASSSQTGGEQFF
cdr3_nt: TGTGCCAGCAGCTCACAAACGGGAGGTGAGCAGTTCTTC

d_call: -
j_call: TRBJ2-1
clone_size: few
v_call: TRBV20-1
cdr3_aa: CSARDQAIEQFF
cdr3_nt: TGCAGTGCTAGAGATCAAGCAATTGAGCAGTTCTTC

d_call: TRBD2
j_call: TRBJ2-5
clone_size: few
v_call: TRBV19
cdr3_aa: CASSGGRENGDQETRYF
cdr3_nt: TGTGCCAGTAGCGGCGGGAGGGAGAATGGAGACCAAGAGACCCGGTACTTC

d_call: -
j_call: TRBJ2-6
clone_size: -
v_call: TRBV15
cdr3_aa: CATSRARQGRGPGADALTF
cdr3_nt: TGTGCCACCAGCAGAGCCCGGCAGGGAAGGGGCCCTGGGGCCGACGCCCTGACTTTC

d_call: -
j_call: TRBJ2-1
clone_size: -
v_call: TRBV5-6
cdr3_aa: CASSLGGKAYNEQFF
cdr3_nt: TGTGCCAGCAGCTTGGGGGGAAAGGCCTACAATGAGCAGTTCTTC

d_call: -
j_call: TRBJ2-6
clone_size: -
v_call: TRBV6-5
cdr3_aa: CASKIGSGANVLTF
cdr3_nt: TGTGCCAGCAAGATTGGCTCAGGGGCCAACGTCCTGACTTTC

d_call: TRBD2
j_call: TRBJ2-5
clone_size: many
v_call: TRBV7-2
cdr3_aa: CASSLGTSGGETQYF
cdr3_nt: TGTGCCAGCAGTTTGGGGACTAGCGGAGGAGAGACCCAGTACTTC

d_call: -
j_call: TRBJ2-6
clone_size: -
v_call: TRBV7-9
cdr3_aa: CASSLAGRALSGVNVLTF
cdr3_nt: TGTGCCAGCAGCTTAGCGGGCAGGGCACTCTCTGGGGTCAACGTCCTGACTTTC

d_call: -
j_call: TRBJ2-5
clone_size: -
v_call: TRBV28
cdr3_aa: CASKGSEGNQETQYF
cdr3_nt: TGTGCCAGCAAAGGAAGCGAGGGGAATCAAGAGACCCAGTACTTC

d_call: -
j_call: TRBJ2-5
clone_size: -
v_call: TRBV20-1
cdr3_aa: CSARDWAGWGETQYF
cdr3_nt: TGCAGTGCTAGAGATTGGGCAGGGTGGGGAGAGACCCAGTACTTC

d_call: -
j_call: TRBJ2-1
clone_size: -
v_call: TRBV5-1
cdr3_aa: CATTVGNGGTQFF
cdr3_nt: TGCGCCACCACGGTCGGGAATGGAGGGACCCAGTTCTTC

d_call: TRBD1
j_call: TRBJ2-4
clone_size: -
v_call: TRBV9
cdr3_aa: CASSGTGTGEWEQYF
cdr3_nt: TGTGCCAGCAGCGGAACCGGGACAGGGGAGTGGGAGCAGTACTTC

d_call: -
j_call: TRBJ1-1
clone_size: -
v_call: TRBV19
cdr3_aa: CARPTPHTEAFF
cdr3_nt: TGTGCCAGACCAACCCCCCACACTGAAGCTTTCTTT

d_call: TRBD2
j_call: TRBJ2-3
clone_size: few
v_call: TRBV5-1
cdr3_aa: CASSVGSGGLSDTQYF
cdr3_nt: TGCGCCAGCAGCGTCGGTAGCGGGGGTCTATCAGATACGCAGTATTTT

d_call: -
j_call: TRBJ2-2
clone_size: many
v_call: TRBV29-1
cdr3_aa: CSASSVVNTGELFF
cdr3_nt: TGCAGCGCCTCGTCCGTCGTAAACACCGGGGAGCTGTTTTTT

d_call: TRBD2
j_call: TRBJ2-3
clone_size: -
v_call: TRBV6-5
cdr3_aa: CASSYSRTSGDTQYF
cdr3_nt: TGTGCCAGCAGTTACTCGAGGACTAGCGGAGATACGCAGTATTTT

d_call: -
j_call: TRBJ2-5
clone_size: -
v_call: TRBV5-1
cdr3_aa: CTSSLGGAETQYF
cdr3_nt: TGCACCAGCAGCTTGGGGGGAGCGGAGACCCAGTACTTC

d_call: TRBD2
j_call: TRBJ2-5
clone_size: -
v_call: TRBV7-2
cdr3_aa: CASSFSLAGGQETQYF
cdr3_nt: TGTGCCAGCAGCTTTTCACTAGCGGGGGGCCAAGAGACCCAGTACTTC

d_call: -
j_call: TRBJ2-1
clone_size: -
v_call: TRBV7-2
cdr3_aa: CTSSAPQGGAFF
cdr3_nt: TGTACCAGCAGCGCACCCCAGGGAGGTGCGTTCTTC

d_call: -
j_call: TRBJ2-7
clone_size: many
v_call: TRBV4-3
cdr3_aa: CASSQGSGTIYEQYF
cdr3_nt: TGCGCCAGCAGCCAAGGGTCGGGAACGATCTACGAGCAGTACTTC

d_call: -
j_call: TRBJ2-3
clone_size: -
v_call: TRBV7-6
cdr3_aa: CASSLESPPDTQYF
cdr3_nt: TGTGCCAGCAGCTTAGAGTCCCCGCCAGATACGCAGTATTTT

d_call: -
j_call: TRBJ2-3
clone_size: few
v_call: TRBV12-3/TRBV12-4
cdr3_aa: CASSFQSLGPTDTQYF
cdr3_nt: TGTGCCAGCAGTTTCCAATCCTTGGGACCCACAGATACGCAGTATTTT

d_call: -
j_call: TRBJ1-1
clone_size: -
v_call: TRBV5-1
cdr3_aa: CASSSIGGGGRTEAFF
cdr3_nt: TGCGCCAGCAGCTCGATCGGGGGCGGGGGGCGGACTGAAGCTTTCTTT

d_call: TRBD2
j_call: TRBJ2-2
clone_size: -
v_call: TRBV20-1
cdr3_aa: CSADPGTSGARGELFF
cdr3_nt: TGCAGTGCAGATCCCGGGACTAGCGGCGCCCGAGGGGAGCTGTTTTTT

d_call: -
j_call: TRBJ2-5
clone_size: -
v_call: TRBV20-1
cdr3_aa: CSATGARGETQYF
cdr3_nt: TGCAGTGCCACGGGGGCGAGAGGGGAGACCCAGTACTTC

d_call: -
j_call: TRBJ1-1
clone_size: few
v_call: TRBV29-1
cdr3_aa: CGAPVGTEAFF
cdr3_nt: TGCGGCGCCCCGGTGGGCACTGAAGCTTTCTTT

d_call: -
j_call: TRBJ2-6
clone_size: many
v_call: TRBV29-1
cdr3_aa: CSVEDRRQGNPTGANVLTF
cdr3_nt: TGCAGCGTTGAAGATCGGCGTCAGGGGAACCCGACTGGGGCCAACGTCCTGACTTTC

d_call: -
j_call: TRBJ1-5
clone_size: -
v_call: TRBV10-3
cdr3_aa: CAIGKNSNQPQHF
cdr3_nt: TGTGCCATCGGAAAGAATAGCAATCAGCCCCAGCATTTT

d_call: -
j_call: TRBJ2-7
clone_size: many
v_call: TRBV7-9
cdr3_aa: CASSLAPVGSYEQYF
cdr3_nt: TGTGCCAGCAGCTTAGCTCCCGTCGGCTCCTACGAGCAGTACTTC

d_call: -
j_call: TRBJ2-2
clone_size: few
v_call: TRBV29-1
cdr3_aa: CSVGTLRNTGELFF
cdr3_nt: TGCAGCGTCGGAACCCTCAGGAACACCGGGGAGCTGTTTTTT

d_call: -
j_call: TRBJ2-5
clone_size: many
v_call: TRBV29-1
cdr3_aa: CSVERVEETQYF
cdr3_nt: TGCAGCGTTGAGCGGGTCGAGGAGACCCAGTACTTC

d_call: -
j_call: TRBJ1-2
clone_size: -
v_call: TRBV7-2
cdr3_aa: CASSARAEYYGYTF
cdr3_nt: TGTGCCAGCAGCGCGCGGGCCGAGTACTATGGCTACACCTTC

d_call: -
j_call: TRBJ1-1
clone_size: -
v_call: TRBV11-2
cdr3_aa: CASSFTQGGNTEAFF
cdr3_nt: TGTGCCAGCAGCTTTACTCAGGGCGGGAACACTGAAGCTTTCTTT

d_call: -
j_call: TRBJ1-1
clone_size: -
v_call: TRBV5-1
cdr3_aa: CASSLDAVRVNTEAFF
cdr3_nt: TGCGCCAGCAGCTTGGATGCGGTCAGGGTGAACACTGAAGCTTTCTTT

d_call: -
j_call: TRBJ1-4
clone_size: -
v_call: TRBV20-1
cdr3_aa: CSAGQNNEKLFF
cdr3_nt: TGCAGTGCCGGACAGAATAATGAAAAACTGTTTTTT

d_call: -
j_call: TRBJ2-5
clone_size: -
v_call: TRBV20-1
cdr3_aa: CSARRASGYERYF
cdr3_nt: TGCAGTGCTAGACGGGCCTCAGGCTACGAGCGGTACTTC

d_call: TRBD2
j_call: TRBJ2-1
clone_size: few
v_call: TRBV28
cdr3_aa: CASSPLAGGQAQFF
cdr3_nt: TGTGCCAGCAGTCCTCTAGCGGGGGGGCAGGCTCAGTTCTTC

d_call: -
j_call: TRBJ2-7
clone_size: -
v_call: TRBV3-1
cdr3_aa: CASSQARQENEQYF
cdr3_nt: TGTGCCAGCAGCCAGGCAAGGCAAGAAAACGAGCAGTACTTC

d_call: -
j_call: TRBJ2-3
clone_size: -
v_call: TRBV6-5
cdr3_aa: CASKRTKLTYTDTQYF
cdr3_nt: TGTGCCAGCAAAAGGACCAAGCTCACATACACAGATACGCAGTATTTT

d_call: TRBD1
j_call: TRBJ2-7
clone_size: -
v_call: TRBV3-1
cdr3_aa: CASSPDRYNYEQYF
cdr3_nt: TGTGCCAGCTCCCCGGACAGGTACAACTACGAGCAGTACTTC

d_call: -
j_call: TRBJ2-3
clone_size: few
v_call: TRBV11-2
cdr3_aa: CASSFGSLRTDTQYF
cdr3_nt: TGTGCCAGCAGTTTCGGGTCACTTCGCACAGATACGCAGTATTTT